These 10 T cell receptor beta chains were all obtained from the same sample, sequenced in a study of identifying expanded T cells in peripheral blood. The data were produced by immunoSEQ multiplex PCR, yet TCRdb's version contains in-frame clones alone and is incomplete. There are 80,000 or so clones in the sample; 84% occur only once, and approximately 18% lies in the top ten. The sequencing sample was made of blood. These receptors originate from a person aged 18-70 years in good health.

The CDR3 sequence is CASSLLGSYPEAFF. CDR3 DNA: TGCGCCAGCAGCTTGCTTGGCAGTTATCCTGAAGCTTTCTTT. The chain has TRBV5-1 and TRBJ1-1; D ambiguous. Trimming pared 1 base from V and 6 bases from J, leaving 13 bases between. This CDR3 spans 14 amino acids. Germline V gene data show CDR1 as SGHRS and CDR2 as YFSETQ.

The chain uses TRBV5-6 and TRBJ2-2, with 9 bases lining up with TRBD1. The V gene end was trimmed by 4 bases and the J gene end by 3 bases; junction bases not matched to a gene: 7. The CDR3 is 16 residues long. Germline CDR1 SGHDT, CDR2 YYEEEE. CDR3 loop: CASSHPTGGDTGELFF. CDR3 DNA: TGTGCCAGCAGCCATCCAACAGGGGGCGACACCGGGGAGCTGTTTTTT.

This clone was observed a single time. CDR3 residues: CASSDDRGQNEKLFF. The CDR3 nucleotides are TGTGCCAGCAGTGATGACAGGGGGCAGAATGAAAAACTGTTTTTT. The genes are TRBV2 and TRBJ1-4, with TRBD1 matching 10 bases. The CDR3 loop spans 15 amino acids. Losses at the gene ends were 3 bases for V and 5 bases for J; bases not matched to a gene: 3. Germline CDR1 and CDR2: SNHLY and FYNNEI.

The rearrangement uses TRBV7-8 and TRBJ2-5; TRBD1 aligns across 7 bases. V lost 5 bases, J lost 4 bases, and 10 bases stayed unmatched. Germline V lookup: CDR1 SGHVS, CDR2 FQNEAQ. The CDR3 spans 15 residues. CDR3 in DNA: TGTGCCAGCAGCCCCGAGACAGGGTTATCAGAGACCCAGTACTTC. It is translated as CASSPETGLSETQYF.

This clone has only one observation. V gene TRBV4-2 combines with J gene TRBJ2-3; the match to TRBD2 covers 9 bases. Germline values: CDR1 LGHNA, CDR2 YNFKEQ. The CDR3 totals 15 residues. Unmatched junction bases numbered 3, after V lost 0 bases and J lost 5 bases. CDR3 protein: CASSQEAGGGDTQYF. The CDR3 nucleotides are TGTGCCAGCAGCCAAGAAGCGGGAGGAGGAGATACGCAGTATTTT.

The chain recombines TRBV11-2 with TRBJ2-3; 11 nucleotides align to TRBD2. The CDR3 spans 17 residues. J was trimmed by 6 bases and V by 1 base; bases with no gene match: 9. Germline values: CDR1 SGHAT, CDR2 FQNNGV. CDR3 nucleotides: TGTGCCAGCAGCTTAGCGTCGGCTAGCGGGAGGTTGGATACGCAGTATTTT. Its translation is CASSLASASGRLDTQYF.

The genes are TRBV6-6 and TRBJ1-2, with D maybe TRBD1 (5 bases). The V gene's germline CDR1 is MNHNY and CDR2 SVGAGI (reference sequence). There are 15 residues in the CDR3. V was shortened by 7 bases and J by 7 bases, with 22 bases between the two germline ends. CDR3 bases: TGTGCCAGCACCGATCCCCCCACACACGGGGCTGGCTACACCTTC. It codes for CASTDPPTHGAGYTF.

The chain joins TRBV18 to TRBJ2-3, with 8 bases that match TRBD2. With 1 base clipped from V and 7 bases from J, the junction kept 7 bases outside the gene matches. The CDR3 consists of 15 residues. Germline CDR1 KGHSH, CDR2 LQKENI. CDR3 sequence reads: CASSPRAGVDYTQYF. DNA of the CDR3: TGTGCCAGCTCACCACGAGCGGGAGTAGATTATACGCAGTATTTT.

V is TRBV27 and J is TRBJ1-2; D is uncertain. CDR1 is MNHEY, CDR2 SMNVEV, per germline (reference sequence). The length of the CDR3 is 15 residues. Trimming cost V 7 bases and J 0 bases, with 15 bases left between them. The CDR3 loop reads CASMPAIKTNYGYTF. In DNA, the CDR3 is TGTGCCAGCATGCCAGCGATAAAAACTAACTATGGCTACACCTTC.

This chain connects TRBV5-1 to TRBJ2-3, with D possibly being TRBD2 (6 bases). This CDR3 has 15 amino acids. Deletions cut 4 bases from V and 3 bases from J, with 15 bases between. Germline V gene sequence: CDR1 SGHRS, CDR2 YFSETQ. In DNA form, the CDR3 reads TGCGCCAGCAGCGACGCCGGGAGAGCGACAGATACGCAGTATTTT. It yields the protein CASSDAGRATDTQYF.